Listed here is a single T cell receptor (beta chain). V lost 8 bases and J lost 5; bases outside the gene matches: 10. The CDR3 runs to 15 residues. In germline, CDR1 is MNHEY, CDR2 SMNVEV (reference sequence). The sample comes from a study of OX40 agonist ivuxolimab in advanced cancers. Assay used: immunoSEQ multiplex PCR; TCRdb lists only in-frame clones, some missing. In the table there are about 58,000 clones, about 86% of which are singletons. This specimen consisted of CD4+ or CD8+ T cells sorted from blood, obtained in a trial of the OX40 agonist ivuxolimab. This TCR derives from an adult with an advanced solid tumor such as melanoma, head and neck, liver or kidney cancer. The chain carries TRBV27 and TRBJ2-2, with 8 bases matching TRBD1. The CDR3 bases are TGTGCCAGCTCAAACTTGGACAGGGCGACCGGGGAGCTGTTTTTT. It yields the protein CASSNLDRATGELFF.